The 26 T cell receptor beta chains presented below share a single source sample, sequenced in a study of T cell responses to AZD1222 COVID-19 vaccine. This table comes from immunoSEQ multiplex PCR, and its TCRdb copy is limited to in-frame clones, with some not included. The sample has 95,000 to 150,000 clones; roughly 92% are singletons. Sample: peripheral blood, taken on day 0 of AZD1222 vaccination. All receptors come from an adult in good health.

The chain has TRBV18 and TRBJ2-4, with 10 bases fitting TRBD1. Per germline, CDR1 KGHSH and CDR2 LQKENI. This CDR3 is built from 15 residues. V lost 3 bases and J lost 2; bases outside the gene matches: 1. DNA for the CDR3: TGTGCCAGCTCACCGGGACAGGGGACCAAAAACATTCAGTACTTC. Translation gives CASSPGQGTKNIQYF.

This chain uses TRBV7-6 with TRBJ1-5; D is unresolved. With 5 bases removed from V and 3 bases from J, the gap between germline ends came to 17 bases. The CDR3 consists of 16 residues. Germline CDR1 SGHVS, CDR2 FNYEAQ. The CDR3 DNA sequence: TGTGCCAGCAGCCTAGGCAGCAATCCCCTCAATCAGCCCCAGCATTTT. It is translated as CASSLGSNPLNQPQHF.

V usage is TRBV19 and J usage is TRBJ2-3; possible D gene TRBD2, 5 bases. The CDR3 extends over 15 amino acids. Germline V CDR1 and CDR2: LNHDA, SQIVND (reference sequence). The V end lost 6 bases, the J end lost 8 bases, and 21 bases lay between the germline ends. CDR3 loop: CASRTRDAGRGTQYF. The CDR3 DNA reads TGTGCCAGTAGGACCCGGGATGCGGGCCGGGGTACGCAGTATTTT.

The V call is TRBV3-1 (or the pseudogene TRBV3-2), the J call TRBJ2-1; no clear D. V lost 0 bases and J lost 6, with 12 bases in between. CDR3 size: 15 residues. Germline CDR1 and CDR2: LGHDT and YNNKEL (reference sequence). This CDR3 is CASSQDHRAPNEQFF. The CDR3 DNA reads as TGTGCCAGCAGCCAAGATCATCGGGCCCCCAATGAGCAGTTCTTC.

This chain uses TRBV21-1 with TRBJ2-2; the table's D call TRBD2 went unverified against the DNA. TRBV21-1 is a pseudogene segment. The CDR3 sequence is 20 residues long. The CDR3 DNA reads as TGTGCCAGCACTCGAGGGTTGGGACTAGCGGGACTAGATACTACCGGGGAGCTGTTTTTT. Translated, it gives CASTRGLGLAGLDTTGELFF.

V and J are TRBV7-3 and TRBJ2-2; D is possibly TRBD2 (6 bases). CDR3 length: 17 residues. Germline CDR1 reads SGHTA; CDR2 reads FQGTGA. The ends were cut back, 2 bases at V and 6 bases at J, with 19 bases in the middle. The CDR3 DNA reads as TGTGCCAGCAGCTTACTGCCTAGCGCAAAGGTGCCCGGGGAGCTGTTTTTT. It codes for CASSLLPSAKVPGELFF.

The chain is built from TRBV19 and TRBJ1-2, with D unclear. The CDR3 covers 17 residues. The V gene's germline CDR1 is LNHDA and CDR2 SQIVND (reference sequence). V shed 4 bases and J shed 4 bases, with 22 bases lying between them. CDR3 coding DNA: TGTGCCAGTAGTAGGGCCTGGGAAGGGAAGAGTTCCTATGGCTACACCTTC. Translating gives CASSRAWEGKSSYGYTF.

Only one count was recorded for this clone. The chain employs TRBV28 and TRBJ1-1, with D unresolved. The CDR3 loop spans 15 amino acids. Germline loops: CDR1 MDHEN, CDR2 SYDVKM. V lost 3 bases, J lost 2 bases, and 13 bases lay in between. The CDR3 is CASSLFGPTNTEAFF. CDR3 coding DNA: TGTGCCAGCAGTTTGTTCGGGCCCACTAACACTGAAGCTTTCTTT.

The V gene is TRBV5-1, the J gene TRBJ1-6; 7 bases fit TRBD1. This CDR3 has 14 amino acids. V dropped 0 bases and J dropped 10; count of bases not matched to a gene: 4. Per germline, CDR1 SGHRS and CDR2 YFSETQ. CDR3 nucleotide sequence: TGCGCCAGCAGCTTGGGACAGGGAGAATCACCCCTCCACTTT. Translated, it gives CASSLGQGESPLHF.

J is TRBJ1-3 and V is TRBV6-1, with D possibly matching TRBD1 (6 bases). V was cut by 0 bases and J by 4 bases, with 13 bases left in between. CDR3 size: 16 residues. Germline CDR1 reads MNHNS; CDR2 reads SASEGT. In DNA, the CDR3 is TGTGCCAGCAGTGAAGCGCTCGGTCAGGGGGGAAACACCATATATTTT. Protein: CASSEALGQGGNTIYF.

This rearrangement joins TRBV30 to TRBJ1-6, with D unclear. Trimming removed 0 bases at V and 5 bases at J, with 8 bases between. The CDR3 has 14 residues. From germline, CDR1 is GTSNPN and CDR2 SVGIG (reference sequence). This CDR3 is CAWSVTQNNSPLHF. CDR3 sequence (DNA): TGTGCCTGGAGTGTAACACAAAATAATTCACCCCTCCACTTT. Combining the CDR3 with reference TRBV30 and TRBJ1-6 gives the whole variable domain SQTIHQWPATLVQPVGSPLSLECTVEGTSNPNLYWYRQAAGRGLQLLFYSVGIGQISSEVPQNLSASRPQDRQFILSSKKLLLSDSGFYLCAWSVTQNNSPLHFGNGTRLTVT.

CDR3 sequence: CASSEPRWLGGSNQPQHF. In nucleotides, the CDR3 is TGTGCCAGCAGTGAACCCAGATGGCTGGGGGGTAGCAATCAGCCCCAGCATTTT. This chain connects TRBV6-1 to TRBJ1-5, with TRBD1 as a possible D gene (5 bases). The ends were cut back, 2 bases at V and 0 bases at J, with 17 bases in the middle. Germline V gene lookup returns CDR1 MNHNS and CDR2 SASEGT. This CDR3 is 18 amino acids long.

The genes are TRBV27 and TRBJ1-1; D remains unclear. CDR1 and CDR2 from the germline V gene are MNHEY and SMNVEV (reference sequence). The CDR3 loop spans 13 amino acids. The V and J ends lost 6 bases and 1 base respectively, with 9 bases between them. This CDR3 reads CASSRPGNTEAFF. The CDR3 DNA is TGTGCCAGCAGCCGACCCGGGAACACTGAAGCTTTCTTT.

In regard to this clone: At one end the junction does not follow the germline gene, possibly because of a read error. This chain joins TRBV7-8 and TRBJ1-2; a weak D match, TRBD1 (5 bases). The CDR3 runs to 13 residues. Germline-derived CDR1 and CDR2 are SGHVS and FQNEAQ. The CDR3 region is CASSSTSGTNLSF. The DNA of the CDR3 is TGTGCCAGCAGCTCAACCTCGGGGACCAATCTAAGCTTC.

The chain employs TRBV20-1 and TRBJ2-1; TRBD2 aligns across 10 bases. Germline V gene sequence: CDR1 DFQATT, CDR2 SNEGSKA (reference sequence). CDR3 length: 14 amino acids. The trim removed 3 bases at V and 4 bases at J, leaving 3 bases unmatched. CDR3 region: CSASSSGSYNEQFF. The CDR3, as DNA: TGCAGTGCTAGTTCTAGCGGGAGTTACAATGAGCAGTTCTTC.

V gene TRBV4-2 combines with J gene TRBJ2-3; 10 bases agree with TRBD2. This CDR3 contains 18 residues. J gave up 8 bases and V 1 base, and 15 bases lay outside the gene matches. The V gene's germline CDR1 is LGHNA and CDR2 YNFKEQ. The CDR3, as DNA: TGTGCCAGCAGCCAAGGCGCCCGGGCTAGCGGGGGCGGGGGTACGCAGTATTTT. Translation: CASSQGARASGGGGTQYF.

The chain couples TRBV9 to TRBJ1-3; tentative D call: TRBD1 (5 bases). Between the trimmed V and J ends, which lost 1 base and 0 bases, there was a span of 20 bases. Germline CDR1 is SGDLS and CDR2 is YYNGEE. The length of the CDR3 is 19 residues. The CDR3 loop is CASSVSPSGQGDSGNTIYF. The CDR3 bases are TGTGCCAGCAGCGTATCCCCCTCTGGGCAAGGGGACTCTGGAAACACCATATATTTT.

This chain links TRBV10-3 with TRBJ1-3; the D is unclear. The CDR3 sequence is 15 residues long. Looked up from germline, CDR1 is ENHRY and CDR2 is SYGVKD. With 3 bases removed from V and 0 bases from J, the gap between germline ends came to 9 bases. CDR3 bases: TGTGCCATCAGTGAAGAGGAGTACTCTGGAAACACCATATATTTT. Residues: CAISEEEYSGNTIYF.

A single count supports this clone. Other DNA sequences of this sample code for an identical CDR3. The V gene is TRBV3-1 (or the pseudogene TRBV3-2), the J gene TRBJ1-5, with TRBD1 matching over 11 bases. The CDR3 covers 14 residues. Germline CDR1 reads LGHDT; CDR2 reads YNNKEL (reference sequence). V lost 3 bases and J lost 7; bases outside the gene matches: 2. The CDR3 nucleotides are TGTGCCAGCAGCCAGGGACAGGGGGGACAGCCCCAGCATTTT. Translated, it gives CASSQGQGGQPQHF.

DNA for the CDR3: TGTGCCAGCAGCCTCCAGGGCAGCATGAACACTGAAGCTTTCTTT. It specifies CASSLQGSMNTEAFF. The V gene is TRBV7-3, the J gene TRBJ1-1, with D possibly being TRBD1 (5 bases). Germline CDR1 reads SGHTA; CDR2 reads FQGTGA. Trimming shortened V by 5 bases and J by 0 bases, and 13 bases separated the two germline ends. This CDR3 has 15 amino acids.

V usage is TRBV10-3 and J usage is TRBJ2-2; D not resolved. CDR3 length: 13 residues. Trimming removed 5 bases from V and 6 bases from J, with 10 bases in between. Germline CDR1 and CDR2: ENHRY and SYGVKD. CDR3 nucleotides: TGTGCCATCAGTTCACCCGAAGCCGGGGAGCTGTTTTTT. Translation: CAISSPEAGELFF.

This chain connects TRBV7-8 to TRBJ2-7; 7 bases match TRBD1. The CDR3 totals 14 residues. V shed 1 base, J shed 2 bases, and the junction held 2 bases outside the gene matches. CDR1 SGHVS and CDR2 FQNEAQ come from the germline V gene. The CDR3: CASSLGGTAYEQYF. CDR3 sequence (DNA): TGTGCCAGCAGCTTAGGTGGGACAGCCTACGAGCAGTACTTC. The variable domain in full, with the rest retrieved from reference TRBV7-8 and TRBJ2-7, is GAGVSQSPRYKVAKRGQDVALRCDPISGHVSLFWYQQALGQGPEFLTYFQNEAQLDKSGLPSDRFFAERPEGSVSTLKIQRTQQEDSAVYLCASSLGGTAYEQYFGPGTRLTVT.

The V gene is TRBV15, the J gene TRBJ1-2, with no clear D. The V gene lost 1 base and the J gene lost 4 bases, with 13 bases spanning the gap. Germline CDR1 and CDR2: LNHNV and YYDKDF (reference sequence). This CDR3 has 15 residues. DNA for the CDR3: TGTGCCACCAGCAGAGGGAGTGCCTCGGGCTATGGCTACACCTTC. It translates to CATSRGSASGYGYTF.

This sequence joins TRBV5-4 and TRBJ1-4, with D uncertain. The germline V gene encodes CDR1 SGHNT and CDR2 YYREEE (reference sequence). This CDR3 comprises 16 residues. Trimming left V 0 bases short and J 0 bases short, with 9 bases between. CDR3 DNA sequence: TGTGCCAGCAGCTTGGCGGGTGTATCAACTAATGAAAAACTGTTTTTT. Amino acid sequence: CASSLAGVSTNEKLFF.

This clone was detected once. The CDR3 DNA reads as TGCGCCAGCAGCTTGGGATTGGGATCCCCATATAATTCACCCCTCCACTTT. This encodes CASSLGLGSPYNSPLHF. This chain links TRBV5-1 with TRBJ1-6; D is ambiguous. This CDR3 has 17 residues. Germline lookup yields CDR1 SGHRS and CDR2 YFSETQ. The V end was cut by 0 bases, the J end by 4 bases, with 14 bases between.

The genes are TRBV30 and TRBJ2-3; 7 nucleotides align to TRBD2. V lost 5 bases and J lost 5; bases outside the gene matches: 10. This CDR3 is built from 14 residues. Germline CDR1 and CDR2: GTSNPN and SVGIG (reference sequence). CDR3 sequence reads: CAWGSGIIGDTQYF. CDR3 bases: TGTGCCTGGGGAAGCGGGATCATCGGAGATACGCAGTATTTT.